These 12 T cell receptor beta chains originate from one sample sequenced in a study of CD8+CD57+ T cells in acquired aplastic anemia. The TCR beta profiling, which covered VDJ combination and CDR3 sequence, was carried out using genomic DNA as the template. TCRdb re-derived calls from the reads in MiXCR, one entry per CDR3 protein. This table holds over 150,000 distinct CDR3 sequences, about 50% found once. CD8+CD57+ cell expansion, shown by flow cytometry, had occurred in the patients selected for sequencing. Sequenced sample: sorted CD4+, CD8+, or CD8+CD57+ T cells (not recorded which) from PBMCs. Every receptor here comes from a human donor with aplastic anemia.

J is TRBJ2-2 and V is TRBV12-3 or TRBV12-4; D is possibly TRBD2 (5 bases). V lost 3 bases to trimming and J lost 0 bases, with 14 bases between them. CDR3 size: 17 residues. This CDR3 is CASSFGEWVANTGELFF. The CDR3 nucleotides read TGTGCCAGCAGTTTCGGGGAGTGGGTAGCGAACACCGGGGAGCTGTTTTTT.

V usage is TRBV9 and J usage is TRBJ1-2; 9 positions agree with TRBD1. The CDR3 length is 16 residues. In germline, CDR1 is SGDLS, CDR2 YYNGEE. Trimming took 3 bases from V and 6 from J; bases not matched to a gene: 12. The CDR3, as DNA: TGTGCCAGCAGCGCGACCAACAGGGGACAGGGCGATGGCTACACCTTC. It is translated as CASSATNRGQGDGYTF.

V and J are TRBV24-1 and TRBJ1-1; TRBD1 agrees at 7 bases. The CDR3 covers 15 residues. Unmatched junction bases numbered 6, after V lost 4 bases and J lost 2 bases. The germline CDR1 and CDR2 sequences are KGHDR and SFDVKD. The CDR3 here is CATSDPGQRNTEAFF. CDR3 sequence (DNA): TGTGCCACCAGTGACCCGGGACAGCGAAACACTGAAGCTTTCTTT.

This clonotype was seen many times. The V and J genes are TRBV27 and TRBJ1-6, with a possible D match to TRBD1 (6 bases). Trimming left V 5 bases short and J 8 bases short, with 13 bases between. This CDR3 is built from 14 residues. CDR1 is MNHEY and CDR2 is SMNVEV in the germline V gene (reference sequence). CDR3: CASSGGGRDSPLHF. In nucleotides, the CDR3 is TGTGCCAGCAGTGGGGGCGGAAGGGATTCACCCCTCCACTTT.

This clonotype was counted once. A much larger clone sits a single nucleotide away, making a read error possible. The rearrangement joins TRBV25-1 to TRBJ1-2, with D unresolved. The CDR3 has 10 residues. Germline V gene lookup returns CDR1 MGHDK and CDR2 SYGVNS. The V and J ends lost 10 bases and 6 bases respectively, with 9 bases between them. The CDR3 nucleotides are TGTGCCATCAGCTCCGATGGCTACACCTTC. Translating gives CAISSDGYTF.

The table lists this clonotype with many counts. This chain connects TRBV2 to TRBJ1-3, with a possible D match to TRBD1 (5 bases). The CDR3 totals 13 residues. Germline-derived CDR1 and CDR2 are SNHLY and FYNNEI. V dropped 6 bases and J dropped 3 bases, with 9 bases sitting between them. CDR3: CASSRGIGNTIYF. The CDR3 DNA sequence: TGTGCCAGCAGCCGGGGGATTGGAAACACCATATATTTT.

The count of this clonotype is one. This may come from a read error, since a much larger clone is one base off. This chain links TRBV25-1 with TRBJ1-1, with TRBD1 as a possible D gene (5 bases). The CDR3 has 12 amino acids. The germline V and J ends were trimmed by 7 bases and 1 base, with 7 bases remaining between them. Germline lookup yields CDR1 MGHDK and CDR2 SYGVNS. The CDR3 sequence is CASKGPNTEAFF. DNA for the CDR3: TGTGCCAGCAAGGGGCCGAACACTGAAGCTTTCTTT.

The gene calls are TRBV5-5 and TRBJ2-7; TRBD2 matches at 7 bases. Germline CDR1 SGHKS, CDR2 YYEKEE (reference sequence). V shed 9 bases and J 4 bases; nucleotides not matched to a gene: 7. The CDR3 sequence is 12 residues long. CDR3 nucleotides: TGTGCCACCGGGGAGGGGCCGTACGAGCAGTACTTC. The encoded protein is CATGEGPYEQYF.

This sequence joins TRBV19 and TRBJ2-7; 10 nucleotides agree with TRBD1. With 7 bases clipped from V and 2 bases from J, the junction kept 8 bases outside the gene matches. CDR1 LNHDA and CDR2 SQIVND come from the germline V gene (reference sequence). This CDR3 spans 15 amino acids. The DNA of the CDR3 is TGTGCCAGTAATAATCGGGACAGGGGTACCTACGAGCAGTACTTC. Protein sequence: CASNNRDRGTYEQYF.

On this clonotype itself: At one end the junction does not follow the germline gene, possibly because of a read error. The V gene is TRBV19, the J gene TRBJ1-1, with D tentatively TRBD1 (6 bases). Germline CDR1 and CDR2: LNHDA and SQIVND (reference sequence). This CDR3 has 14 amino acids. The CDR3 here is CASSLDRWNTEAFF. For the CDR3, the DNA is TGTGCCAGTAGTTTAGACAGGTGGAACACTGAAGCTTTCTTT.

The chain links TRBV10-3 to TRBJ1-1; D ambiguous. The CDR3 has 11 amino acids. Germline V gene data show CDR1 as ENHRY and CDR2 as SYGVKD. V lost 4 bases and J 8 bases, leaving 8 bases between the germline ends. The CDR3 protein is CAISAGMEAFF. DNA for the CDR3: TGTGCCATCAGTGCTGGGATGGAAGCTTTCTTT.

The V gene is TRBV5-1, the J gene TRBJ2-3; D remains unclear. Germline CDR1 SGHRS, CDR2 YFSETQ. V lost 7 bases and J lost 4, with 7 bases in between. The CDR3 covers 11 residues. The CDR3 spells CASREADTQYF. The CDR3 region has the DNA TGCGCCAGCCGCGAGGCAGATACGCAGTATTTT. The full variable domain, completed using reference TRBV5-1 and TRBJ2-3, is KAGVTQTPRYLIKTRGQQVTLSCSPISGHRSVSWYQQTPGQGLQFLFEYFSETQRNKGNFPGRFSGRQFSNSRSEMNVSTLELGDSALYLCASREADTQYFGPGTRLTVL.